This T cell receptor (beta chain) appears in the sequencing data of a study of T cells in localized non-small cell lung cancer (TCRdb year 2020). Context from the whole study: T cell repertoires of approximately 250 early-stage NSCLC patients were analyzed, with tumors being compared against uninvolved tumor-adjacent lungs. The cohort comprised roughly 220 treatment-naïve NSCLC patients with resected, localized lung tumors. A mean age of around 66 years was recorded for the NSCLC patients, of whom under 150 were male and 85 to 110 were female. Overall results and qualifications from the work: Of the top 100 tumor clones, a median of 57 were detected in paired uninvolved adjacent lung; over 25 were also among that lung's top 100. Because the study design was exploratory, TCR variables were selected using unadjusted p-values without false-discovery rate correction. Multi-region tumor sequencing was not performed, so intratumor heterogeneity could not be excluded. Uninvolved tumor-adjacent lung showed the highest T cell clonality, higher than tumor, which suggests more focused antigenic responses in the adjacent lung. Higher T cell density in blood was associated with longer overall survival, whereas higher clonality in adjacent lung was associated with shorter survival.

At diagnosis, peripheral blood, uninvolved tumor-adjacent lung and tumor were collected and stored as a combination of fresh-frozen and FFPE material. Blood samples were analyzed as peripheral blood mononuclear cells for TCR repertoire profiling. Relative to germline, V is 5 bases shorter and J is 5 bases shorter, with 10 bases between their ends. The germline V gene encodes CDR1 LGHNT and CDR2 FRNRAP. The CDR3 covers 13 residues, taking in both the cysteine and the phenylalanine. Just CDR3 DNA is preserved here, 39 bases in frame from base 1. TCR beta CDR3 regions were sequenced from DNA using the immunoSEQ Assay. On the study's bioinformatics: T cell density was computed as TCR beta template counts normalized to usable DNA estimated by amplifying housekeeping genes. Richness was estimated with the preseqR package, extrapolating to 400,000 templates for PBMC samples and 120,000 templates for tissue samples. Clonality was defined as one minus Pielou's evenness. Tissue-enriched TCRs were identified through differential abundance testing performed on productive amino-acid clonotypes, with a minimum total count of 5 and an alpha of 0.1. Repertoire overlap between compartments was quantified with the Jaccard Index and Morisita Overlap Index. TCR beta CDR3s were clustered by GLIPH together with public tetramer-defined viral CDR3s, and at least three viral sequences plus V-gene enrichment were required for viral motifs. TCRdb stores this immuneACCESS table with in-frame sequences only. Part of the clones is absent; in the studies checked, under half of the shortfall reflects unresolved V genes, and no reason is known for the rest. The DNA was the basis for D and trimming; V, J and clone size are from that table. In this sample the table shows under 15,000 clones, 80% to 90% of which occur a single time. The top ten hold around 20% of the sample.

A word on this clone: Its antigen is currently not known. One base away there is no much larger clone; base qualities are not given.

This material consisted of peripheral blood, taken before any cancer treatment. The chain couples TRBV12-5 to TRBJ2-1; TRBD2 is a possible D gene, resting on 5 matching bases. The sequence was collected from a male donor older than 55 with stage I lung adenocarcinoma. The CDR3 protein is CASGPDFNNEQFF. The base sequence is TGTGCTAGTGGTCCGGACTTCAACAATGAGCAGTTCTTC.